Below, 12 T cell receptor beta chains from the same sample are listed, as sequenced in a study of T cell repertoires in cytomegalovirus infection. Their target antigens are unknown. TCRdb used MiXCR to reprocess the reads, holding one entry per CDR3 protein. The sample lists approximately 730,000 distinct CDR3 sequences; around 31% were seen once. This specimen consisted of cultured PBMCs, obtained from culture after CMV antigen stimulation. The receptors derive from a human donor in good health (CMV status not recorded). Some clones in this sample may be carry-over from other donors' samples.

V gene TRBV7-2 combines with J gene TRBJ2-7; D possibly corresponds to TRBD2 (6 bases). CDR3 length: 16 amino acids. The V and J ends lost 1 base and 2 bases respectively, with 15 bases between them. Germline V CDR1 and CDR2: SGHTA, FQGNSA. The CDR3 DNA follows: TGTGCCAGCAGCTTAGTCATAGCGGCATCGCCCTACGAGCAGTACTTC. The encoded protein is CASSLVIAASPYEQYF.

V gene TRBV9 combines with J gene TRBJ1-5, with D uncertain. Germline values: CDR1 SGDLS, CDR2 YYNGEE. The CDR3 consists of 14 residues. V was trimmed by 2 bases and J by 4 bases, leaving 10 bases between them. CDR3 nucleotides: TGTGCCAGCAGCGTGGATGCAGGTAATCAGCCCCAGCATTTT. It codes for CASSVDAGNQPQHF.

This clonotype was counted only a few times. The chain is built from TRBV6-1 and TRBJ2-7; no clear D. Trimming took off 6 bases at V and 1 base at J, with 19 bases between the two ends. CDR1 and CDR2 (germline): MNHNS, SASEGT. CDR3 size: 16 residues. CDR3 region: CASSPTTGPKSYEQYF. The CDR3 region has the DNA TGTGCCAGCAGCCCGACCACCGGGCCCAAGTCCTACGAGCAGTACTTC.

The chain recombines TRBV19 with TRBJ1-1, with D maybe TRBD1 (6 bases). The CDR3 length is 12 residues. CDR1 is LNHDA and CDR2 is SQIVND in the germline V gene (reference sequence). The V and J ends lost 11 bases and 2 bases respectively, with 12 bases between them. The CDR3 DNA reads as TGTGCCGGCCAGGGGCGCAACACTGAAGCTTTCTTT. Translation gives CAGQGRNTEAFF.

In this sample, this clonotype turned up many times. The J gene is TRBJ2-2, the V gene TRBV7-2; 9 bases align to TRBD1. Germline values: CDR1 SGHTA, CDR2 FQGNSA. V dropped 5 bases and J dropped 1; count of bases not matched to a gene: 8. This CDR3 region has 17 residues. DNA of the CDR3: TGTGCCAGCAGCCGTACCCCGGGACAGGGGAACACCGGGGAGCTGTTTTTT. This encodes CASSRTPGQGNTGELFF.

This clonotype was detected a few times. The rearrangement links TRBV4-1 to TRBJ1-2, with a possible D match to TRBD1 (6 bases). CDR1 is MGHRA, CDR2 YSYEKL, per germline. The ends were cut back, 6 bases at V and 0 bases at J, with 11 bases in the middle. The CDR3 loop spans 14 amino acids. The CDR3 is CASSPGAANYGYTF. Written as DNA, the CDR3 is TGCGCCAGCAGTCCAGGGGCAGCTAACTATGGCTACACCTTC.

The rearrangement uses TRBV6-1 and TRBJ2-4; 11 bases are shared with TRBD2. Germline V gene lookup returns CDR1 MNHNS and CDR2 SASEGT. The CDR3 contains 15 residues. V was clipped by 0 bases and J by 15 bases; unmatched bases: 10. The CDR3 DNA reads as TGTGCCAGCAGTGAAGCGCGGCTAGCGGGGGGTCTTGGGTACTTC. This encodes CASSEARLAGGLGYF.

This chain joins TRBV20-1 and TRBJ1-1; TRBD1 matches 8 bases. The CDR3 is 14 residues long. CDR1 DFQATT and CDR2 SNEGSKA come from the germline V gene (reference sequence). V lost 7 bases and J lost 4; bases outside the gene matches: 11. CDR3 sequence (DNA): TGCAGTGGTAAACCCGGGACAGGCAGCACTGAAGCTTTCTTT. Amino acid sequence: CSGKPGTGSTEAFF.

The J gene is TRBJ2-3, the V gene TRBV11-2, with TRBD2 as a possible D gene (5 bases). V was cut by 3 bases and J by 4 bases, with 14 bases left in between. This CDR3 spans 15 amino acids. Per germline, CDR1 SGHAT and CDR2 FQNNGV. The CDR3 DNA reads TGTGCCAGCAGCTTTTCCTTTAAGGAGGCAGATACGCAGTATTTT. It translates to CASSFSFKEADTQYF.

The chain recombines TRBV6-5 with TRBJ2-5, with D unresolved. The CDR3 loop spans 11 amino acids. Trimming took 7 bases from V and 4 from J, leaving 7 bases between them. Looked up from germline, CDR1 is MNHEY and CDR2 is SVGAGI. The chain's CDR3 is CASTQRETQYF. The CDR3 nucleotides read TGTGCCAGCACCCAGAGAGAGACCCAGTACTTC.

The chain carries TRBV4-2 and TRBJ2-5; D gene uncertain. Germline loops: CDR1 LGHNA, CDR2 YNFKEQ. The CDR3 has 13 residues. V was cut by 3 bases and J by 8 bases, with 13 bases left in between. Written as DNA, the CDR3 is TGTGCCAGCAGCCACGGTGTAAAGGGCACCCAGTACTTC. This sequence encodes CASSHGVKGTQYF.

CDR3 residues: CASSLVEISGANVLTF. The DNA for the CDR3 is TGTGCCAGCAGCTTAGTGGAGATCTCTGGGGCCAACGTCCTGACTTTC. V usage is TRBV11-2 and J usage is TRBJ2-6; D gene uncertain. Trimming stripped 1 base from V and 0 bases from J, with 7 bases between. There are 16 residues in the CDR3. Germline CDR1 is SGHAT and CDR2 is FQNNGV. The whole variable domain, filled in from reference TRBV11-2 and TRBJ2-6, reads EAGVAQSPRYKIIEKRQSVAFWCNPISGHATLYWYQQILGQGPKLLIQFQNNGVVDDSQLPKDRFSAERLKGVDSTLKIQPAKLEDSAVYLCASSLVEISGANVLTFGAGSRLTVL.